Listed below are T cell receptor beta chains from one sample, sequenced in a study of radiation and T cells in renal cell carcinoma. Assay: immunoSEQ multiplex PCR; the TCRdb copy retains only in-frame clones and omits some. There are more than 140,000 clones in the sample; 70% to 90% occur only once, and around a quarter lies in the top ten. Sequences were derived from blood, sampled from a patient whose treatment included radiotherapy and nephrectomy. All receptors come from a woman in her 50s with renal cell carcinoma. Both conserved end residues are part of each CDR3. The D gene is left open where the match is weak. Size is omitted from some rows. Given values are once, few, many or a class for expanded clones.

cdr3_length j_call v_call d_call clone_size cdr3_aa cdr3_nt
11 TRBJ1-2 TRBV9 . . CASSSDYGYTF TGTGCCAGCAGCTCAGACTATGGCTACACCTTC
13 TRBJ1-3 TRBV7-9 TRBD1 . CATPRGPGNTIYF TGTGCCACTCCGAGGGGGCCCGGAAACACCATATATTTT
13 TRBJ2-3 TRBV11-2 . medium-sized CASSLDTRDTQYF TGTGCCAGCAGCTTAGATACGAGGGATACGCAGTATTTT
15 TRBJ2-3 TRBV9 TRBD2 once CASSVSGTSPDTQYF TGTGCCAGCAGCGTCAGCGGGACGTCGCCAGATACGCAGTATTTT
16 TRBJ1-2 TRBV7-9 TRBD1 . CASSQGQGGIVYGYTF TGTGCCAGCAGCCAGGGACAGGGGGGAATCGTCTATGGCTACACCTTC
13 TRBJ1-1 TRBV30 TRBD1 . CACQGQPNTEAFF TGTGCCTGCCAGGGACAGCCGAACACTGAAGCTTTCTTT
18 TRBJ1-4 TRBV4-1 . . CASSQDKHRATGGEKLFF TGCGCCAGCAGCCAGGACAAACACAGGGCAACCGGCGGTGAAAAACTGTTTTTT
14 TRBJ2-7 TRBV19 TRBD2 . CASSIVAGFYEQYF TGTGCCAGTAGTATCGTAGCGGGGTTCTACGAGCAGTACTTC
16 TRBJ2-3 TRBV5-1 . . CASSSWARTSTDTQYF TGCGCCAGCAGCTCCTGGGCGCGCACTAGCACAGATACGCAGTATTTT
15 TRBJ2-3 TRBV6-1 TRBD2 . CASSELWLAGDTQYF TGTGCCAGCAGTGAATTGTGGCTAGCGGGAGATACGCAGTATTTT
14 TRBJ2-7 TRBV9 . . CASSVTGTLNEQYF TGTGCCAGCAGCGTGACCGGGACACTGAACGAGCAGTACTTC